The TCR beta chain under discussion was sequenced for a study of regulatory T cells in long-lasting Graves disease. iRepertoire HTBI primers and Arm-PCR of CDR3 regions built TCR beta libraries. TCRdb itself ran the multiplex PCR reads through MiXCR, one entry per CDR3 protein. The sample records 600,000 to 800,000 distinct CDR3 sequences, about 32% being singletons. Time point given: persistent/refractory GD, antithyroid drugs over 5 years with positive TRAb. The TCR library was prepared using RNA isolated from PBMCs. The CDR3 has 20 amino acids. Germline-derived CDR1 and CDR2 are MDHEN and SYDVKM. Deletions cut 3 bases from V and 0 bases from J, with 21 bases between.

This chain links TRBV28 with TRBJ2-6; the D call may be TRBD1 or TRBD2 (5 bases each). The clonotype originates from a female donor with Graves disease. Sample: peripheral blood mononuclear cells (PBMCs), taken when the disease was refractory, from a patient treated with antithyroid drugs. CDR3 in amino acids: CASSFPGNPGRSSGANVLTF. The CDR3 DNA reads as TGTGCCAGCAGTTTCCCTGGCAATCCGGGACGTAGCTCTGGGGCCAACGTCCTGACTTTC.